This entry describes one T cell receptor beta chain. This clone's antigen is unknown. There are no base qualities to consult, and no much larger clone falls within one base. Libraries were constructed by multiplex PCR. TCRdb shows the sequencer as Illumina HiSeq 4000. TCR beta libraries were built with iRepertoire HTBI primers and Arm-PCR amplification of CDR3 regions. Before sequencing, the PCR products went through gel purification. The published analysis was carried out like this. Gene usage analysis of CDR3 amino acid clonotypes relied on the approximately 60 TRBV and 14 TRBJ segments identified across samples. COPE and FqMerger were used to merge filtered high-quality paired reads into contigs. BLAST was used to align contigs to IMGT TRBV, TRBD and TRBJ reference genes, and CDR3 was defined according to IMGT. Highly expanded clones were defined as clonotypes with a frequency above 0.1%. Shannon entropy was used to measure repertoire diversity, and the Gini coefficient was used to measure V-J evenness. Public clonotypes were defined as clonotypes shared by more than one individual. Using fastp at Q25 and MiXCR, TCRdb reprocessed the public reads and kept productive beta chains. Here each entry gathers all rows of one CDR3 protein and keeps the most common genes and DNA. TCRdb's processing, not the authors' own work, is the source of the V and J calls. This sample comprises a few hundred thousand distinct CDR3 sequences, 23% of them detected only once. The top ten clonotypes cover around 26% of the sample.

V lost 6 bases and J lost 7 bases, and the count of bases not matched to a germline gene is 6. From its cysteine to its phenylalanine, the CDR3 spans 13 amino acids. The only DNA kept is the CDR3, 39 bases in frame from the first base. CDR1 LGHDT and CDR2 YNNKEL were looked up in the germline V gene (reference sequence). The record originates from a study of regulatory T cells in long-lasting Graves disease (dated by TCRdb to the early 2020s). General notes on the study: Persistent Graves' disease meant more than 5 years of antithyroid drug treatment with TSH receptor autoantibodies that stayed positive. Persistent Graves' disease patients were compared with newly diagnosed Graves' disease patients by peripheral blood TCR sequencing and RNA sequencing. The study was conducted in China and was registered as a clinical trial. A total of 35 or so samples were covered by TCR sequencing, comprising around 13 persistent and around 20 newly diagnosed Graves' disease patients. Antithyroid drugs had been taken for about 10.3 years on average by persistent Graves' disease patients in the clinical cohort.

Results and caveats for the whole study, not just this receptor: Persistent disease showed preferential use of TRBV28, TRBJ1-2 and TRBJ2-5, whereas newly diagnosed disease favored TRBV20-1 and TRBJ2-1. The authors acknowledged the small sample size as a limitation that may reduce accuracy. Compared with newly diagnosed patients, persistent Graves' disease patients had lower TCR Shannon entropy and fewer highly expanded clones, which suggests clonal expansion. A larger number of public clonotypes was shared among persistent patients (under 3,000) than among newly diagnosed patients (around 970). Sequencing and analysis were restricted to the TCR beta chain. Peripheral blood alone was examined, since thyroid tissue, which constituted the primary lesion, could not be accessed.

The sample's time point label, decoded: persistent/refractory GD, antithyroid drugs over 5 years with positive TRAb. RNA was extracted from PBMCs in TRIzol for both TCR sequencing and RNA sequencing. The diagnosis of Graves' disease was made according to American Thyroid Association guidelines. Recruitment of patients was carried out at an endocrinology department in Xi'an, China. Each patient gave 8.5 to 9.5 milliliters of peripheral blood, collected in an EDTA anticoagulant tube. Ficoll Paque Plus density gradient separation was used to isolate PBMCs, and no further T cell sorting was done. RNA quality was checked with an Agilent 2100 Bioanalyzer and agarose gel, and concentration with a NanoDrop 2000.

The sequence links TRBV3-1 to TRBJ1-2, with TRBD1 identical over 9 junction bases. This receptor was obtained from a female donor with Graves disease. Sequences were derived from peripheral blood mononuclear cells (PBMCs), sampled when the disease was refractory, from a patient treated with antithyroid drugs. In nucleotides, the sequence is TGTGCCAGCAGAATCACAGGGGGCTTTGGCTACACCTTC. It encodes CASRITGGFGYTF. The CDR3, completed at both ends by the reference TRBV3-1 and TRBJ1-2 genes, gives the full variable domain DTAVSQTPKYLVTQMGNDKSIKCEQNLGHDTMYWYKQDSKKFLKIMFSYNNKELIINETVPNRFSPKSPDKAHLNLHINSLELGDSAVYFCASRITGGFGYTFGSGTRLTVV.